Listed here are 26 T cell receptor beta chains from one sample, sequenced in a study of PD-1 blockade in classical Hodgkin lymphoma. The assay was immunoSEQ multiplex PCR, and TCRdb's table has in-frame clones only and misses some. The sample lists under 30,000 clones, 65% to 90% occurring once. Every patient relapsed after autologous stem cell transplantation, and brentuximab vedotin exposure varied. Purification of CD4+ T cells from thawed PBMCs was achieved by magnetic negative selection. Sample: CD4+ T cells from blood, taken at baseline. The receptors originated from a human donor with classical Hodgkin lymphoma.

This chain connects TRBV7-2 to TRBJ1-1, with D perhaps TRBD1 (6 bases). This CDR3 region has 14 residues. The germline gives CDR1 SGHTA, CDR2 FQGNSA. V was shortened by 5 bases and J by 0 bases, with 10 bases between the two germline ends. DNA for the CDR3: TGTGCCAGCAGCCCCCGGGACATGAACACTGAAGCTTTCTTT. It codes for CASSPRDMNTEAFF.

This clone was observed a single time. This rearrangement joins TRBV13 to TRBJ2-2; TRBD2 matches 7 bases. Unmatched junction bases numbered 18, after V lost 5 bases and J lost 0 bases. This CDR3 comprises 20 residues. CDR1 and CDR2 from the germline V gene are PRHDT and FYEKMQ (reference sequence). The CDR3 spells CASSPSWAGAEATNTGELFF. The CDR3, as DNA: TGTGCCAGCAGCCCCAGCTGGGCGGGAGCAGAAGCTACGAACACCGGGGAGCTGTTTTTT.

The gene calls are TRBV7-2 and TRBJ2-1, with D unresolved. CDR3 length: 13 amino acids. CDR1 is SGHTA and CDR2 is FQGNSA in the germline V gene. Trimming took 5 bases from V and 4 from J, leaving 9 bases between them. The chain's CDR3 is CASSSALYNEQFF. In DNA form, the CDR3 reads TGTGCCAGCAGCAGCGCCCTATACAATGAGCAGTTCTTC.

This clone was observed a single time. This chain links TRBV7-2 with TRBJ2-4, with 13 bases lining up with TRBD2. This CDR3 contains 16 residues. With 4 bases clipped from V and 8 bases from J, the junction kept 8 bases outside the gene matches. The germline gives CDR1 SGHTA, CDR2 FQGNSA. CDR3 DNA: TGTGCCAGCAGCTCGGGGGGACTAGCGGGAATTGACATTCAGTACTTC. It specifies CASSSGGLAGIDIQYF.

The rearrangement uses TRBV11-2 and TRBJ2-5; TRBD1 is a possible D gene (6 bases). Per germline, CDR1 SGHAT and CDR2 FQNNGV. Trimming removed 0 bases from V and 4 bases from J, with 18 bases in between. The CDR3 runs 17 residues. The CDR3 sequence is CASSLERAGARGETQYF. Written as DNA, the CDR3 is TGTGCCAGCAGCTTAGAAAGGGCAGGGGCAAGAGGAGAGACCCAGTACTTC.

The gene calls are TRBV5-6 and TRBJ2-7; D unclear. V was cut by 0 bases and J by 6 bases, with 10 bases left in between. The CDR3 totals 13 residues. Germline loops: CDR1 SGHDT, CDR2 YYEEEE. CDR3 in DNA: TGTGCCAGCAGCTTGGGTACGGCACTCGAGCAGTACTTC. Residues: CASSLGTALEQYF.

CDR3 sequence: CSAERDRNTEAFF. The CDR3 DNA reads as TGCAGCGCAGAGAGAGACAGGAACACTGAAGCTTTCTTT. The chain is built from TRBV29-1 and TRBJ1-1; a possible D gene is TRBD1 (5 bases). CDR1 is SQVTM and CDR2 is ANQGSEA in the germline V gene. V lost 7 bases, J lost 1 base, and 13 bases lay in between. This CDR3 is built from 13 residues.

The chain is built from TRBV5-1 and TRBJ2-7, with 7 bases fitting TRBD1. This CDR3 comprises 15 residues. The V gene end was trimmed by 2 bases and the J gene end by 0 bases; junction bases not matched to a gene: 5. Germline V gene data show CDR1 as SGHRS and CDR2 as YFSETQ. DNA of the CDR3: TGCGCCAGCAGCTTACAGACAGGGAGCTCCTACGAGCAGTACTTC. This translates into CASSLQTGSSYEQYF.

The CDR3 nucleotides are TGTGCCTGGGAAACAGGGTACGAGCAGTACTTC. This sequence encodes CAWETGYEQYF. The rearrangement joins TRBV30 to TRBJ2-7, with D possibly being TRBD1 (6 bases). Per the germline V gene, CDR1 is GTSNPN and CDR2 is SVGIG (reference sequence). Trimming removed 5 bases at V and 4 bases at J, with 9 bases between. CDR3 size: 11 residues.

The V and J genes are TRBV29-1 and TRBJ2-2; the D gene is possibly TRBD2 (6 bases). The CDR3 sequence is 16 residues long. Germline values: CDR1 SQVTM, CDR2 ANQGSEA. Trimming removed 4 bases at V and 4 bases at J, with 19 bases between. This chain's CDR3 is CSVARIGGPLTGELFF. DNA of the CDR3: TGCAGCGTTGCCCGGATAGGAGGGCCCCTCACCGGGGAGCTGTTTTTT.

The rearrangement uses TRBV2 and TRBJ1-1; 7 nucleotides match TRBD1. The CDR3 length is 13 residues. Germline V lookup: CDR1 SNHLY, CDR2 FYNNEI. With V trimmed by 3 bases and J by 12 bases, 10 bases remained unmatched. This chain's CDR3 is CASSESRQGGTFF. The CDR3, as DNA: TGTGCCAGCAGTGAGAGTCGGCAGGGGGGCACTTTCTTT.

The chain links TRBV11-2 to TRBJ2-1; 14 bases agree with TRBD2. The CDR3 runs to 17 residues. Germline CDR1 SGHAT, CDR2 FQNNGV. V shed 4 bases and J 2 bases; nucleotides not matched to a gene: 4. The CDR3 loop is CASSSTTSGRAYNEQFF. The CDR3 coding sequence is TGTGCCAGCAGCTCGACGACTAGCGGGAGGGCCTACAATGAGCAGTTCTTC.

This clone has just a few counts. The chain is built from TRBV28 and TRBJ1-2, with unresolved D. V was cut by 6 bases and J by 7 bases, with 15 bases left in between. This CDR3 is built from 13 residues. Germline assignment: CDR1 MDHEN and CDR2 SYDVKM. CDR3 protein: CASRTDQEGGYTF. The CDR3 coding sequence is TGTGCCAGCAGGACGGACCAGGAAGGTGGCTACACCTTC.

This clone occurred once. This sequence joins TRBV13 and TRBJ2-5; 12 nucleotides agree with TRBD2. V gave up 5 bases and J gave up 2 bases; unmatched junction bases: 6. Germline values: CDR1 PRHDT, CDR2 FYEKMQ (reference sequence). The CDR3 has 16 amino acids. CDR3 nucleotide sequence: TGTGCCAGCAGCCCCCCCACTAGCGGGAGGCAAGAGACCCAGTACTTC. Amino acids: CASSPPTSGRQETQYF.

CDR3 sequence: CASSSRLRAGGGTGELFF. The CDR3, as DNA: TGTGCCAGCAGCTCACGCCTCAGGGCGGGAGGGGGCACCGGGGAGCTGTTTTTT. This chain links TRBV7-9 with TRBJ2-2, with 9 bases fitting TRBD2. V lost 4 bases and J lost 4; bases outside the gene matches: 13. CDR3 size: 18 residues. CDR1 and CDR2 (germline): SEHNR, FQNEAQ (reference sequence).

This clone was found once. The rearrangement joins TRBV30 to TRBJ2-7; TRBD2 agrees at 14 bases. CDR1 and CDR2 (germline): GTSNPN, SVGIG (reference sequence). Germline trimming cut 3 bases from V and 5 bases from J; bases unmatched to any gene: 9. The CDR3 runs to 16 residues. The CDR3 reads CAWSHPGLAGVHEQYF. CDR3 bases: TGTGCCTGGAGCCACCCGGGACTAGCGGGAGTGCACGAGCAGTACTTC.

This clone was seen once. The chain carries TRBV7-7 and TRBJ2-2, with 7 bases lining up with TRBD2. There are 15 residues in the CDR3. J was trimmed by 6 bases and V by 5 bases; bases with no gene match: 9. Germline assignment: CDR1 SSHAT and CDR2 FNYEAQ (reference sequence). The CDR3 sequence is CASSTGRGSAGELFF. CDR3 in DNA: TGTGCCAGCAGCACGGGGAGGGGATCAGCCGGGGAGCTGTTTTTT. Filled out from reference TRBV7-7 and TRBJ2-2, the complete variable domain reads GAGVSQSPRYKVTKRGQDVTLRCDPISSHATLYWYQQALGQGPEFLTYFNYEAQPDKSGLPSDRFSAERPEGSISTLTIQRTEQRDSAMYRCASSTGRGSAGELFFGEGSRLTVL.

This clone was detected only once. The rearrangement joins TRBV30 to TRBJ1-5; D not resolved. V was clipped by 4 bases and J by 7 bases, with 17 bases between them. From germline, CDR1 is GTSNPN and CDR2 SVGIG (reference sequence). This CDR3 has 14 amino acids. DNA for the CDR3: TGTGCCTGGACTCGGCCAGGTAGCGGGCAGCCCCAGCATTTT. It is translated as CAWTRPGSGQPQHF.

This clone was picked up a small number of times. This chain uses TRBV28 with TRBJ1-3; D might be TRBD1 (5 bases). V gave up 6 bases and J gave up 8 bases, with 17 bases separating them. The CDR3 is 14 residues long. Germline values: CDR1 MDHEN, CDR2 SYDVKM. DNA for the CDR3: TGTGCCAGCAGCCTCGGAGCAGGGATGGACACCATATATTTT. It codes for CASSLGAGMDTIYF. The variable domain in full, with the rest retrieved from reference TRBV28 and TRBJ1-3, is DVKVTQSSRYLVKRTGEKVFLECVQDMDHENMFWYRQDPGLGLRLIYFSYDVKMKEKGDIPEGYSVSREKKERFSLILESASTNQTSMYLCASSLGAGMDTIYFGEGSWLTVV.

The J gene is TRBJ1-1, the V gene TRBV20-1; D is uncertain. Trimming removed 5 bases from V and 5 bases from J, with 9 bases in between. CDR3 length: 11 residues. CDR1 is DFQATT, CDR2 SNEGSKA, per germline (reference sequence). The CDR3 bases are TGCAGTGCTCGCCGGAGGACTGAAGCTTTCTTT. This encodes CSARRRTEAFF.

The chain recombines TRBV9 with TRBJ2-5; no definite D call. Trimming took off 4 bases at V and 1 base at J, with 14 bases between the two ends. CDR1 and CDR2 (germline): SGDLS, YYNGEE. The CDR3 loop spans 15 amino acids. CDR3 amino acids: CASSPSWAFQETQYF. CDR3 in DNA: TGTGCCAGCAGCCCCTCTTGGGCATTCCAAGAGACCCAGTACTTC. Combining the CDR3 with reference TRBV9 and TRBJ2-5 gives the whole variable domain DSGVTQTPKHLITATGQRVTLRCSPRSGDLSVYWYQQSLDQGLQFLIQYYNGEERAKGNILERFSAQQFPDLHSELNLSSLELGDSALYFCASSPSWAFQETQYFGPGTRLLVL.

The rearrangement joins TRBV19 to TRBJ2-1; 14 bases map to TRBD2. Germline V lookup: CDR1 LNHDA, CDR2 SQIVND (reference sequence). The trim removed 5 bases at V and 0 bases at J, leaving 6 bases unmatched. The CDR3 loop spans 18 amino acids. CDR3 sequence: CASSPRLAGGVSYNEQFF. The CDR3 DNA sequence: TGTGCCAGTAGTCCCCGACTAGCGGGAGGGGTCTCCTACAATGAGCAGTTCTTC.

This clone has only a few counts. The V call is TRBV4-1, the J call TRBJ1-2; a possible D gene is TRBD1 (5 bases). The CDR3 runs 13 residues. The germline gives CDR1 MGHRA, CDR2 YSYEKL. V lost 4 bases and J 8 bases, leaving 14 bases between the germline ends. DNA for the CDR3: TGCGCCAGCAGCCCGGGTACAGGCCGAGGCTACACCTTC. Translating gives CASSPGTGRGYTF.

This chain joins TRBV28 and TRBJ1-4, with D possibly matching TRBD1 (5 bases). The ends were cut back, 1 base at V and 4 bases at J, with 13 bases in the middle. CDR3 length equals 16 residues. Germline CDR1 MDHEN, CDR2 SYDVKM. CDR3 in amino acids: CASSLSNRRINEKLFF. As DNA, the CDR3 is TGTGCCAGCAGTTTATCCAACAGGCGGATTAATGAAAAACTGTTTTTT.

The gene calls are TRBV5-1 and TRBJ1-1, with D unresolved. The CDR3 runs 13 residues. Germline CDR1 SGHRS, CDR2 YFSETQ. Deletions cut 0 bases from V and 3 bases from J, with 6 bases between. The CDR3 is CASSLEEDTEAFF. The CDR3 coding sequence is TGCGCCAGCAGCTTGGAGGAGGACACTGAAGCTTTCTTT.

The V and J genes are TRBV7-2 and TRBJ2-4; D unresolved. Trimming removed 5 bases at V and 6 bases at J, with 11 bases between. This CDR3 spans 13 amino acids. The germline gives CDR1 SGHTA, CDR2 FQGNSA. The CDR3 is CASSPHLGNIQYF. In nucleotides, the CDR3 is TGTGCCAGCAGCCCTCATTTAGGAAACATTCAGTACTTC.